The source of this T cell receptor (beta chain) is a study of T-cell memory formation after mild COVID-19. Study-wide results and caveats: Shrinking CD4+ clones were chiefly CM and EM; CD8+ ones were chiefly EMRA.

Points on this clonotype: Antigen unknown.

TCRdb re-derived calls from the 5' RACE reads in MiXCR, one entry per CDR3 protein. The data show some 150,000 distinct CDR3 sequences, with about 19% seen just once and around 2% held by the top ten. V was shortened by 2 bases and J by 2 bases, with 6 bases between the two germline ends. This CDR3 has 13 residues. The receptor comes from an adult woman who had mild COVID-19 (a few samples of this study predate the infection). Cell type and time point are not known. Material for sequencing was PBMCs or a T cell subset sorted from them (not recorded which). The V gene is TRBV12-3 or TRBV12-4, the J gene TRBJ1-2, with D uncertain. CDR3 nucleotide sequence: TGTGCCAGCAGTTTACAGGTGAACTATGGCTACACCTTC. It translates to CASSLQVNYGYTF.